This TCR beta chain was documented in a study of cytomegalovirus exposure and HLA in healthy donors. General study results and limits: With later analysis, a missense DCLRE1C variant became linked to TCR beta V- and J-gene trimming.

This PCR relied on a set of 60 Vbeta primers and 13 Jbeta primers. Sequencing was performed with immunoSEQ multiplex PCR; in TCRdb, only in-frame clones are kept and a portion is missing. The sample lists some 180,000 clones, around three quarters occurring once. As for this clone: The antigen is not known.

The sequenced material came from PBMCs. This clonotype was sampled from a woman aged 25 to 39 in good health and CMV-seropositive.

CDR3 region: CASSQEGCIRLAGDPITDTQYF. DNA of the CDR3: TGCGCCAGCAGCCAAGAGGGCTGCATAAGACTAGCGGGAGACCCTATCACAGATACGCAGTATTTT. The chain uses TRBV4-3 and TRBJ2-3, with 12 positions matching TRBD2. The V segment lost 0 bases and the J segment 2 bases; nucleotides outside the gene matches: 18. The CDR3 contains 22 residues. The germline CDR1 and CDR2 sequences are LGHNA and YSLEER.